These 26 T cell receptor beta chains were all obtained from the same sample, sequenced in a study of blood T cells in healthy people across ages. A second PCR of about 6 to 11 cycles used a sample-barcoded 5' primer and a J-beta primer mix. TCRdb fed the 5' RACE reads into MiXCR, producing one record per CDR3 protein. The sample lists approximately 1,000,000 distinct CDR3 sequences; 35% to 40% were seen once. The source material was blood. The receptors originated from a man aged 18 to 29 in good health.

The chain carries TRBV5-1 and TRBJ2-3; 12 positions agree with TRBD1. Trimming cost V 2 bases and J 3 bases; bases outside gene matches: 7. Germline CDR1 SGHRS, CDR2 YFSETQ. The CDR3 is made up of 17 amino acids. The CDR3 reads CASSLKWDRGQTDTQYF. In nucleotides, the CDR3 is TGCGCCAGCAGCTTAAAATGGGACAGGGGGCAGACAGATACGCAGTATTTT. The whole variable domain, filled in from reference TRBV5-1 and TRBJ2-3, reads KAGVTQTPRYLIKTRGQQVTLSCSPISGHRSVSWYQQTPGQGLQFLFEYFSETQRNKGNFPGRFSGRQFSNSRSEMNVSTLELGDSALYLCASSLKWDRGQTDTQYFGPGTRLTVL.

This clonotype has ten or more counts. CDR3 residues: CASSRFSGTEAFF. The CDR3 bases are TGCGCCAGCAGCCGGTTTAGCGGGACTGAAGCTTTCTTT. The chain recombines TRBV4-1 with TRBJ1-1; D not certain. The CDR3 extends over 13 amino acids. Germline CDR1 is MGHRA and CDR2 is YSYEKL. With 4 bases removed from V and 5 bases from J, the gap between germline ends came to 11 bases.

This clonotype was observed once. The chain has TRBV9 and TRBJ2-5, with TRBD2 identical over 8 bases. The CDR3 is made up of 16 amino acids. Germline V CDR1 and CDR2: SGDLS, YYNGEE. With V trimmed by 0 bases and J by 13 bases, 17 bases remained unmatched. The CDR3 loop reads CASSVALASGWDERYF. DNA of the CDR3: TGTGCCAGCAGCGTAGCGTTGGCTAGCGGGTGGGATGAGCGGTACTTC.

This rearrangement joins TRBV7-9 to TRBJ2-7, with unresolved D. Germline values: CDR1 SEHNR, CDR2 FQNEAQ (reference sequence). The CDR3 totals 15 residues. V lost 0 bases and J lost 6, with 15 bases in between. In nucleotides, the CDR3 is TGTGCCAGCAGCTTAGCTAATCGTGGGATCCGCGAGCAGTACTTC. Its translation is CASSLANRGIREQYF.

This clonotype was found many times. The chain recombines TRBV20-1 with TRBJ2-3; D possibly corresponds to TRBD2 (6 bases). Looked up from germline, CDR1 is DFQATT and CDR2 is SNEGSKA (reference sequence). The V gene lost 3 bases and the J gene lost 3 bases, with 16 bases spanning the gap. The CDR3 spans 15 residues. This chain's CDR3 is CSASALGGSTDTQYF. CDR3 nucleotides: TGCAGTGCTAGCGCCCTCGGGGGATCGACAGATACGCAGTATTTT.

On this clonotype: As the CDR3 is not closed by the conserved phenylalanine or tryptophan, this likely results from a read error. This rearrangement joins TRBV15 to TRBJ2-3; D is ambiguous. Germline V lookup: CDR1 LNHNV, CDR2 YYDKDF (reference sequence). V was clipped by 1 base and J by 1 base, with 6 bases between them. The CDR3 extends over 14 amino acids. CDR3 protein: CATSRGGRTDTQYV. CDR3 nucleotide sequence: TGTGCCACCAGCAGAGGTGGACGCACAGATACGCAGTATGTT.

This clonotype was seen a handful of times. The V call is TRBV6-2 or TRBV6-3, the J call TRBJ2-3; perhaps TRBD2 as D (7 bases). V lost 6 bases and J lost 3, with 16 bases in between. Germline CDR1 MNHEY, CDR2 SVGEGT. CDR3 length: 15 amino acids. The CDR3 DNA follows: TGTGCCAGCAGCAAAGGGGGGGAGATGACAGATACGCAGTATTTT. Translated, it gives CASSKGGEMTDTQYF.

Note on this clonotype: A read error may be the cause here, since a much bigger clone is one base away. The CDR3 reads CASSPGLNVQVETQYF. The CDR3 coding sequence is TGTGCCAGCAGCCCTGGACTGAACGTGCAGGTGGAGACGCAGTATTTT. V and J are TRBV5-5 and TRBJ2-3; D may be TRBD2 (5 bases). Germline V lookup: CDR1 SGHKS, CDR2 YYEKEE (reference sequence). The CDR3 sequence is 16 residues long. The V end lost 4 bases, the J end lost 9 bases, and 24 bases lay between the germline ends.

The chain employs TRBV5-6 and TRBJ1-2; 7 bases match TRBD1. The CDR3 is 15 residues long. V lost 4 bases, J lost 4 bases, and 10 bases stayed unmatched. Germline-derived CDR1 and CDR2 are SGHDT and YYEEEE. The CDR3 bases are TGTGCCAGCAGCGCGCCAGGGACAGAGACCTATGGCTACACCTTC. It codes for CASSAPGTETYGYTF.

This clonotype was seen a handful of times. V usage is TRBV12-3 or TRBV12-4 and J usage is TRBJ2-4; 8 bases agree with TRBD1. The V gene end was trimmed by 6 bases and the J gene end by 2 bases; junction bases not matched to a gene: 9. The CDR3 covers 16 residues. The CDR3 loop reads CASRRQGAQTKNIQYF. CDR3 DNA: TGTGCCAGCAGGCGTCAGGGGGCTCAGACCAAAAACATTCAGTACTTC.

A note on this clonotype: A junction boundary mismatches the germline segment, possibly from a read error. The CDR3 reads CTSSLPTGNSYNEQFF. The CDR3 DNA reads as TGTACCAGCAGCTTACCCACGGGGAACTCCTACAATGAGCAGTTCTTC. The chain has TRBV7-9 and TRBJ2-1, with D possibly TRBD2 on 5 matching bases. The CDR3 is 16 amino acids. In germline, CDR1 is SEHNR, CDR2 FQNEAQ (reference sequence).

This rearrangement joins TRBV6-5 to TRBJ2-2; no clear D. The CDR3 loop spans 14 amino acids. In germline, CDR1 is MNHEY, CDR2 SVGAGI. V shed 0 bases and J shed 4 bases, with 6 bases lying between them. The DNA for the CDR3 is TGTGCCAGCAGTTACTCTACACCCACCGGGGAGCTGTTTTTT. Its translation is CASSYSTPTGELFF.

This clonotype was seen a few times. The chain joins TRBV6-5 to TRBJ2-7, with 9 nucleotides matching TRBD2. The CDR3 extends over 15 amino acids. Trimming cost V 4 bases and J 1 base; bases outside gene matches: 5. The V gene's germline CDR1 is MNHEY and CDR2 SVGAGI. CDR3 sequence reads: CASSSSGDYSYEQYF. The DNA of the CDR3 is TGTGCCAGCAGTTCTAGCGGGGACTATTCCTACGAGCAGTACTTC.

This clonotype was found many times. J is TRBJ2-1 and V is TRBV11-2, with D uncertain. CDR1 is SGHAT, CDR2 FQNNGV, per germline. This CDR3 has 15 residues. Trimming removed 5 bases from V and 0 bases from J, with 11 bases in between. CDR3 amino acids: CASSPRLSSYNEQFF. The CDR3 DNA sequence: TGTGCCAGCAGCCCTCGACTGAGCTCCTACAATGAGCAGTTCTTC.

The gene calls are TRBV20-1 and TRBJ1-5; D uncertain. This CDR3 has 12 residues. Trimming stripped 6 bases from V and 6 bases from J, with 12 bases between. CDR1 and CDR2 from the germline V gene are DFQATT and SNEGSKA (reference sequence). CDR3: CSATKGTQPQHF. The CDR3 region has the DNA TGCAGTGCGACTAAGGGAACTCAGCCCCAGCATTTT.

The CDR3 DNA sequence: TGTGCCAGCAGCGTTTCCAGGAATGGCTACACCTTC. Translating it yields CASSVSRNGYTF. The V and J genes are TRBV9 and TRBJ1-2; D gene ambiguous. CDR3 size: 12 residues. Germline values: CDR1 SGDLS, CDR2 YYNGEE. Trimming pared 2 bases from V and 6 bases from J, leaving 8 bases between.

The J gene is TRBJ2-4, the V gene TRBV20-1; D not certain. The CDR3 is 12 amino acids. The germline gives CDR1 DFQATT, CDR2 SNEGSKA (reference sequence). V was trimmed by 0 bases and J by 7 bases, leaving 7 bases between them. CDR3 nucleotide sequence: TGCAGTGCTAGAGATGGGTACAACATTCAGTACTTC. It codes for CSARDGYNIQYF.

To note about this clonotype: Possible read error: a much larger clone is one base away. V usage is TRBV7-2 and J usage is TRBJ2-1; a weak D match, TRBD2 (6 bases). V was pared by 11 bases and J by 5 bases, with 13 bases between. Germline assignment: CDR1 SGHTA and CDR2 FQGNSA. The CDR3 loop spans 12 amino acids. CDR3 protein: CACARGHNEQFF. The CDR3 DNA is TGTGCCTGCGCGCGGGGACACAATGAGCAGTTCTTC.

This clonotype was detected a few times. The chain carries TRBV27 and TRBJ1-2; 7 positions match TRBD1. The V gene's germline CDR1 is MNHEY and CDR2 SMNVEV (reference sequence). This CDR3 has 15 amino acids. J was trimmed by 4 bases and V by 6 bases; bases with no gene match: 11. For the CDR3, the DNA is TGTGCCAGCAGACCGTCCTCCGGGACAGTCTATGGCTACACCTTC. Amino acid sequence: CASRPSSGTVYGYTF.

J is TRBJ1-2 and V is TRBV27, with a weak D call TRBD1 (6 bases). V gave up 4 bases and J gave up 6 bases, with 15 bases separating them. The germline V gene encodes CDR1 MNHEY and CDR2 SMNVEV (reference sequence). This CDR3 comprises 14 residues. The CDR3 coding sequence is TGTGCCAGCAGTTCTATCGCGGGGGGCGATGGCTACACCTTC. This gives the protein CASSSIAGGDGYTF.

This clonotype was seen at least ten times. The V and J genes are TRBV28 and TRBJ2-3; TRBD2 agrees at 8 bases. CDR3 length equals 15 residues. Germline trimming cut 4 bases from V and 1 base from J; bases unmatched to any gene: 4. Germline lookup yields CDR1 MDHEN and CDR2 SYDVKM. CDR3 sequence reads: CASSSGGIGTDTQYF. The CDR3 DNA sequence: TGTGCCAGCAGTTCGGGAGGGATCGGCACAGATACGCAGTATTTT.

This clonotype was counted a few times. V and J are TRBV11-2 and TRBJ2-1, with a weak D call TRBD1 (5 bases). Trimming took 1 base from V and 0 from J, leaving 13 bases between them. Germline V lookup: CDR1 SGHAT, CDR2 FQNNGV. This CDR3 has 17 amino acids. This CDR3 reads CASSLALAQGSYNEQFF. For the CDR3, the DNA is TGTGCCAGCAGCTTAGCTCTGGCCCAGGGCTCCTACAATGAGCAGTTCTTC.

The chain employs TRBV5-1 and TRBJ2-1; D is uncertain. The CDR3 is 16 amino acids. The germline gives CDR1 SGHRS, CDR2 YFSETQ. The ends were cut back, 1 base at V and 4 bases at J, with 15 bases in the middle. CDR3 DNA: TGCGCCAGCAGCTTGAACCAACACAGACCATACAATGAGCAGTTCTTC. Translated: CASSLNQHRPYNEQFF.

J is TRBJ2-1 and V is TRBV10-3, with D unresolved. The CDR3 is made up of 12 amino acids. Germline CDR1 and CDR2: ENHRY and SYGVKD. Deletions cut 2 bases from V and 5 bases from J, with 4 bases between. CDR3 in amino acids: CAISESHNEQFF. As DNA, the CDR3 is TGTGCCATCAGTGAGAGTCACAATGAGCAGTTCTTC.

This clonotype was seen only a few times. This chain uses TRBV29-1 with TRBJ1-2, with no clear D. V was clipped by 0 bases and J by 13 bases, with 12 bases between them. This CDR3 is 11 amino acids long. Germline V CDR1 and CDR2: SQVTM, ANQGSEA. In nucleotides, the CDR3 is TGCAGCGTTGAAGATGAAGGCCCTGCCACCTTC. Protein product: CSVEDEGPATF.

This clonotype was seen a few times. The V and J genes are TRBV4-2 and TRBJ2-6; no reliable D call. The V gene lost 4 bases and the J gene lost 1 base, with 8 bases spanning the gap. The V gene's germline CDR1 is LGHNA and CDR2 YNFKEQ. The CDR3 runs 15 residues. DNA of the CDR3: TGTGCCAGCAGCCCCGAGAGATCTGGGGCCAACGTCCTGACTTTC. Protein: CASSPERSGANVLTF.